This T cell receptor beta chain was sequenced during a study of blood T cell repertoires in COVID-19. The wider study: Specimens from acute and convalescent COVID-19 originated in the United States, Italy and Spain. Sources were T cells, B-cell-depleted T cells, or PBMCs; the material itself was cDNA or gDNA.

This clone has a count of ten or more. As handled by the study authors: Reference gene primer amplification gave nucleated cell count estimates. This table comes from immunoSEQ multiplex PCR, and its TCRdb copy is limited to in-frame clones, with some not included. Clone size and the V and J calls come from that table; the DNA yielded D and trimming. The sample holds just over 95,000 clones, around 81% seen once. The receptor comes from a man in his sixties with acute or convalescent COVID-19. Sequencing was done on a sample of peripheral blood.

The CDR3 region is CASSPGQGAYEQYF. The CDR3 coding sequence is TGCGCCAGCAGCCCGGGACAGGGGGCCTACGAGCAGTACTTC. The chain is built from TRBV5-1 and TRBJ2-7, with TRBD1 matching 11 bases. The CDR3 covers 14 residues. Germline trimming cut 4 bases from V and 2 bases from J; bases unmatched to any gene: 2. Per germline, CDR1 SGHRS and CDR2 YFSETQ.